The clone carrying this T cell receptor (beta chain) was observed a handful of times. This sample stems from a study of Graves' ophthalmopathy and Graves' hyperthyroidism. Amplification of TCR beta CDR3 regions used RNA transcripts. HTBI primers were used in a first-round RT-PCR, which preceded a second-round multiplex PCR. TCRdb re-called the multiplex PCR reads with MiXCR, one entry per CDR3 protein. This table holds 500,000 to 700,000 distinct CDR3 sequences, just under 40% found once. Sample: peripheral blood or thyroid tissue (not recorded which). The source of this sequence is an adult man with Graves' hyperthyroidism.

The chain's CDR3 is CSAREPSLGTRSTGELFF. The CDR3 DNA sequence: TGCAGTGCTAGAGAACCTTCCCTCGGGACTAGGAGCACCGGGGAGCTGTTTTTT. The V and J genes are TRBV20-1 and TRBJ2-2, with 8 bases aligning to TRBD2. The CDR3 contains 18 residues. The ends lost 0 bases at V and 4 bases at J; junction bases unmatched: 13. Germline loops: CDR1 DFQATT, CDR2 SNEGSKA (reference sequence).